What follows is one T cell receptor beta chain and its context. The antigen remains unidentified. Germline-derived CDR1 and CDR2 are SEHNR and FQNEAQ (reference sequence). This CDR3 spans 15 amino acids. Deletions cut 3 bases from V and 0 bases from J, with 12 bases between. Sequencing was performed with immunoSEQ multiplex PCR; in TCRdb, only in-frame clones are kept and a portion is missing. The table has over 120,000 clones, 87% seen once. This sample was taken from a study of cytomegalovirus exposure and HLA in healthy donors. Study-wide results and caveats: In vitro work confirmed that a few CMV-associated chains recognize CMV antigens. Rarity marked most TCR sequences, yet some public TCRs occurred in many donors.

Sequencing input: PBMCs. This chain uses TRBV7-9 with TRBJ2-7; tentatively, D is TRBD2 (5 bases). The TCR comes from a man in his late teens or twenties in good health and CMV-seropositive. The CDR3 DNA sequence: TGTGCCAGCAGCTTGACGAGCGGCAGCTCCTACGAGCAGTACTTC. As protein: CASSLTSGSSYEQYF.